This T cell receptor (beta chain) appears in the sequencing data of a study of Tregs in tolerant kidney transplant recipients. Study as a whole: Recipients received nonmyeloablative bone marrow transplants from related graft donors, with transient mixed chimerism. Points from the study as a whole: For some patients, primers changed over time, blocking nucleotide-level comparison. Activated donor B cell expansion appeared to reveal the most relevant donor-specific TCRbeta repertoire.

This clone was recorded a few times. Its antigen remains unknown. After 5 to 7 days with irradiated graft donor PBMCs, CFSE-labeled recipient PBMCs were FACS-sorted. The data were produced by immunoSEQ multiplex PCR, yet TCRdb's version contains in-frame clones alone and is incomplete. Of about 8,300 clones in the sample, about 34% are singletons; the top ten hold about 6%. V dropped 5 bases and J dropped 6; count of bases not matched to a gene: 8. The CDR3 extends over 14 amino acids. The germline V gene encodes CDR1 MNHNS and CDR2 SASEGT. The TCR originated in a human patient who received a combined kidney and bone marrow transplant. The chain joins TRBV6-1 to TRBJ1-2, with 8 bases identical to TRBD1. This material consisted of CD8+ T cells from blood cultured with allogeneic cells, taken before the transplant. CDR3 in DNA: TGTGCCAGCAGTTTCGATCCAGGGGGCGATGGCTACACCTTC. Encoded protein: CASSFDPGGDGYTF.